The sequence of this TCR beta chain was determined in a study of OX40 agonist ivuxolimab in advanced cancers. Context from the whole study: Ivuxolimab was an agonistic, fully human IgG2 monoclonal antibody directed against OX40 (CD134), a costimulatory receptor. The monotherapy dose-escalation portion (N of about 50 patients) of the phase I ivuxolimab trial is reported in the paper. In the dose-escalation cohort, 75% to 85% of patients were male, and the mean age was around 60 years with a range of roughly 20 to 80. Prior anti-PD-1, anti-PD-L1 or anti-CTLA-4 therapy was permitted, and checkpoint inhibitors had been received by around 39% of dose-escalation patients. Intravenous ivuxolimab was administered to patients every 2 weeks at six dose levels: 0.01, 0.1, 0.3, 1.5, 3 and 10 mg/kg. Peripheral TCRbeta sequencing was intended to test whether TCR sequence diversity was altered and clonal T-cell expansion was caused by ivuxolimab. Partial responses were achieved by three dose-escalation patients, of whom one had hepatocellular carcinoma and two had cutaneous melanoma. Of the approximately 50 dose-escalation patients, hepatocellular carcinoma was present in roughly 19, melanoma in around 15, renal cell carcinoma in 9 and head and neck cancer in 9.

The trial excluded patients who had a history of autoimmune disease or who were on systemic immunosuppression. In every dose cohort, peripheral blood was drawn for TCR sequencing at baseline, cycle 4 day 1, and cycle 7 day 1. The samples were taken from a phase I, first-in-human, multicenter, open-label dose-escalation trial of ivuxolimab. Adults with locally advanced or metastatic head and neck squamous cell, hepatocellular, melanoma or renal cell carcinoma were enrolled in the trial. CD4+ and CD8+ T cells were sorted separately from peripheral blood before TCR sequencing. The study at large found these results: Low levels of normalized T-cell clonal expansion were also seen in some nonresponding patients. The antigen specificity of the peripheral T cells that underwent clonal expansion was not determined. After ivuxolimab, CD8+ T cells had more expanded clones than CD4+ T cells on average. In the 0.1-3.0 mg/kg groups, partial responders had among the lowest normalized peripheral clonal expansion, particularly in CD8+ T cells. At doses of 0.1 to 3.0 mg/kg, clonal expansion of both CD4+ and CD8+ T cells in blood was seen between baseline and week 6.

The V and J ends are trimmed by 4 bases and 9 bases, leaving 10 bases between them. The CDR3 runs 12 residues from the cysteine to the phenylalanine. This entry keeps only the CDR3 DNA: 36 bases, framed from base 1. CDR1 and CDR2, looked up from the germline V gene (reference sequence), are LNHDA and SQIVND. For sequencing of the TCRbeta CDR3 region, genomic DNA was extracted from the sorted cells. The immunoSEQ Assay was used to sequence the TCRbeta CDR3 regions. TCRdb limited this immuneACCESS table to in-frame rearrangements with V and J called. A share of clones is missing; checked studies link under half to unresolved V genes, and the rest is unexplained. Within this sample are more than 65,000 clones, with about 85% of them counted one time only. The ten largest clonotypes hold about 0.83% of the sample. A word on this clone: Its antigen target is currently unknown. No base-level quality is on record; no much larger clone is a single base apart.

The TCR comes from an adult with an advanced solid tumor such as melanoma, head and neck, liver or kidney cancer. The specimen was CD4+ or CD8+ T cells sorted from blood, collected in a trial of the OX40 agonist ivuxolimab. This sequence uses TRBV19 and TRBJ1-5; too little of a D gene remains to name it. The DNA sequence is TGTGCCAGTAGTACATCCGATGGGCCCCAGCATTTT. This codes for CASSTSDGPQHF.